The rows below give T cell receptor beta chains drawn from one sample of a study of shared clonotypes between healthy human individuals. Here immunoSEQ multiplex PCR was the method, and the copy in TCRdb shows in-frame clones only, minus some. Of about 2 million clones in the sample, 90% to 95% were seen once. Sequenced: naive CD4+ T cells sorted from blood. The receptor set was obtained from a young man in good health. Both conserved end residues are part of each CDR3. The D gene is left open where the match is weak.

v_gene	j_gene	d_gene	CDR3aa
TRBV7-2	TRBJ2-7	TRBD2	CASSSSGMVGEQYF
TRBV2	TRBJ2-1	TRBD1	CASSFGGTGGDEQFF
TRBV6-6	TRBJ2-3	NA	CASSPGGPRVTDTQYF
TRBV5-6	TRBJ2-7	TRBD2	CASSLTPLLAGVTYEQYF
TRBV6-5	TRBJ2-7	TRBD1	CASSFSRDRVNKHF
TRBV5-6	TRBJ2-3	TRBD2	CASSRRLTGTNADTQYF
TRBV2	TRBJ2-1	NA	CASSEWGGPYNEQFF
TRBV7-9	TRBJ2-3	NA	CASSFPGTDTQYF
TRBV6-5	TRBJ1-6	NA	CATHRDHNSPLHF
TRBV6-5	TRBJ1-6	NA	CASSYKGTASPLHF
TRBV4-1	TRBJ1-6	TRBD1	CASSRRDSNSPLHF
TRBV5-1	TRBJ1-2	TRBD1	CASSQTGDYGYTF
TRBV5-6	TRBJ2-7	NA	CASSLELNPYEQYF
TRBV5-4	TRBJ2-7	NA	CASSTRDTASYEQYF